This TCR beta chain was captured in a study of early T cells in non-severe SARS-CoV-2 infection. MiXCR, applied by TCRdb to the 5' RACE reads, yields one record per CDR3 protein. The sample includes 68,000 or so distinct CDR3 sequences, about a tenth of them seen just once. CDR1 is SNHLY, CDR2 FYNNEI, per germline. This CDR3 has 12 amino acids. Germline trimming cut 7 bases from V and 4 bases from J; bases unmatched to any gene: 3. This clonotype was seen a handful of times. This TCR derives from an adult who was a healthcare worker with PCR-confirmed SARS-CoV-2 infection or an uninfected control (not recorded which). Sequencing was carried out using whole blood. The chain employs TRBV2 and TRBJ1-2; 7 nucleotides agree with TRBD1. The CDR3 sequence: CASTGQFYGYTF. Written as DNA, the CDR3 is TGTGCCAGCACGGGACAGTTCTATGGCTACACCTTC.